The TCR beta chain described here comes from a study of blood T cells in healthy people across ages. Study results and limitations: TCR beta diversity per million T cells fell roughly linearly with age. Because sorting was not performed, PBMCs prevented conclusive naive versus antigen-experienced comparison.

With a J-beta primer mix and a sample-barcoded 5' primer, a second PCR ran roughly 6 to 11 cycles. A single record per CDR3 protein comes from TCRdb applying MiXCR to the 5' RACE reads. The sample has about 720,000 distinct CDR3 sequences; roughly 25% are singletons. Comment on this clonotype: The antigen is not known.

Trimming removed 5 bases at V and 1 base at J, with 7 bases between. Germline values: CDR1 KGHDR, CDR2 SFDVKD. The CDR3 extends over 13 amino acids. The sample also formed part of further work on T cells of mothers and their children. That report notes: About 6 children and their three healthy Caucasian mothers were the donors. Sequencing returned over 9.5 million TCR beta CDR3 reads per mother and 3 million to 3.5 million per child.

V usage is TRBV24-1 and J usage is TRBJ1-1; D might be TRBD1 (6 bases). The specimen was blood. This TCR came from a boy younger than 18 in good health. CDR3 nucleotide sequence: TGTGCCACCAGTGGGACAGAGAACACTGAAGCTTTCTTT. It encodes CATSGTENTEAFF.